This T cell receptor beta chain was profiled in a study of T cells after posttransplantation cyclophosphamide. Generated by immunoSEQ multiplex PCR, the TCRdb table keeps only in-frame clones and is missing some. This table holds about 28,000 clones, approximately 90% found once. V shed 3 bases and J shed 2 bases, with 10 bases lying between them. Germline assignment: CDR1 MDHEN and CDR2 SYDVKM. CDR3 length: 14 amino acids. Specimen: PBMCs. The gene calls are TRBV28 and TRBJ1-2, with a tentative D call TRBD1 (5 bases). The TCR sequence derives from a man in his fifties or sixties. The CDR3 region has the DNA TGTGCCAGCAGTTTCGGGGGAACCAACTATGGCTACACCTTC. Amino acids: CASSFGGTNYGYTF.